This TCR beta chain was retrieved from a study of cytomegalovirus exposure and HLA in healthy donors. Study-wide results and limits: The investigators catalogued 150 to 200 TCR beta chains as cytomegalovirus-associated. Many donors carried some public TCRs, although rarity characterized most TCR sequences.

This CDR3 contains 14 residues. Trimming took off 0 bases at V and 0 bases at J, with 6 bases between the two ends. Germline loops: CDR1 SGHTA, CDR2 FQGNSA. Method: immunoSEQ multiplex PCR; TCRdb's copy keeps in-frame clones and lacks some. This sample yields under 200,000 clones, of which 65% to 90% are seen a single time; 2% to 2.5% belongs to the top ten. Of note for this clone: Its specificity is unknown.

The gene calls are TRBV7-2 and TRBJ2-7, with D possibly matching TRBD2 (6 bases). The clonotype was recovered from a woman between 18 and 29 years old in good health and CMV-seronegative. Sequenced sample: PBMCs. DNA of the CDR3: TGTGCCAGCAGCTTAGCGCGGGACTCCTACGAGCAGTACTTC. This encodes CASSLARDSYEQYF.